The 8 T cell receptor beta chains below come from one sample, sequenced in a study of T-cell reconstitution after alpha-beta-depleted transplantation in children. Unique molecular identifiers were incorporated into the prepared TCRbeta library. TCRdb analysed the PCR reads with MiXCR anew, one entry per CDR3 protein. The data hold over 200,000 distinct CDR3 sequences, with about a tenth observed a single time. Sequenced here: PBMCs, sampled before TCRalphabeta/CD19-depleted stem cell transplant. Receptors originate from a child in the first two years of life with acute myeloid leukemia, due to receive a stem cell transplant.

This clonotype was detected many times. The V and J genes are TRBV5-4 and TRBJ2-1; 9 bases are a match to TRBD2. This CDR3 comprises 15 residues. Looked up from germline, CDR1 is SGHNT and CDR2 is YYREEE (reference sequence). Germline trimming cut 7 bases from V and 8 bases from J; bases unmatched to any gene: 13. CDR3 DNA: TGTGCCAGCGATTCAGGTAGCGGGAGTCGGGATGAGCAGTTCTTC. Its translation is CASDSGSGSRDEQFF.

This clonotype was picked up many times. The chain recombines TRBV20-1 with TRBJ2-5, with 8 bases aligning to TRBD1. The CDR3 is made up of 15 amino acids. V shed 1 base, J shed 4 bases, and the junction held 8 bases outside the gene matches. CDR1 and CDR2 (germline): DFQATT, SNEGSKA (reference sequence). CDR3 amino acids: CSARAVRQGPETQYF. CDR3 nucleotide sequence: TGCAGTGCTAGAGCAGTACGACAGGGGCCAGAGACCCAGTACTTC.

A remark on this clonotype: A much larger clone differs by one base, so this may be a read error. The chain couples TRBV18 to TRBJ1-1; 8 nucleotides match TRBD1. Per germline, CDR1 KGHSH and CDR2 LQKENI. Losses at the gene ends were 4 bases for V and 3 bases for J; bases not matched to a gene: 7. The CDR3 is made up of 15 amino acids. CDR3 nucleotide sequence: TGTGCCAGCTCACTGGGACCGGGACAGGACACTGAAGCTTTCTTT. It translates to CASSLGPGQDTEAFF.

Many counts were recorded for this clonotype. The chain is built from TRBV12-3 or TRBV12-4 and TRBJ2-1; D is uncertain. Trimming cost V 1 base and J 8 bases, with 3 bases left between them. The CDR3 consists of 11 residues. CDR3 sequence reads: CASSLVHEQFF. The CDR3, as DNA: TGTGCCAGCAGTTTAGTGCATGAGCAGTTCTTC.

The chain recombines TRBV7-9 with TRBJ1-4; tentative D call: TRBD1 (6 bases). Trimming cost V 4 bases and J 5 bases, with 11 bases left between them. Germline V lookup: CDR1 SEHNR, CDR2 FQNEAQ (reference sequence). CDR3 size: 14 residues. CDR3 protein: CASSWRTENEKLFF. CDR3 coding DNA: TGTGCCAGCAGCTGGAGGACAGAAAATGAAAAACTGTTTTTT.

This clonotype was counted ten times or more. The chain uses TRBV18 and TRBJ1-2; 9 bases are a match to TRBD1. CDR3 size: 15 residues. Trimming at V came to 3 bases and at J to 4 bases, leaving 6 bases not matched to a gene. Germline values: CDR1 KGHSH, CDR2 LQKENI. CDR3 coding DNA: TGTGCCAGCTCACCGGGGACAGGGAATCGCTATGGCTACACCTTC. The encoded protein is CASSPGTGNRYGYTF. The whole variable domain, filled in from reference TRBV18 and TRBJ1-2, reads NAGVMQNPRHLVRRRGQEARLRCSPMKGHSHVYWYRQLPEEGLKFMVYLQKENIIDESGMPKERFSAEFPKEGPSILRIQQVVRGDSAAYFCASSPGTGNRYGYTFGSGTRLTVV.

The chain recombines TRBV25-1 with TRBJ1-2; D is unclear. CDR1 is MGHDK, CDR2 SYGVNS, per germline. The germline V and J ends were trimmed by 7 bases and 9 bases, with 12 bases remaining between them. The CDR3 contains 11 residues. In nucleotides, the CDR3 is TGTGCCAGCAACTACCTAGCGAGCTACACCTTC. Translating it yields CASNYLASYTF.

As for this clonotype: This may be a read error, as it is one base from a much larger clone. The chain joins TRBV20-1 to TRBJ2-5; D might be TRBD1 or TRBD2, each matching 5 bases. Germline V CDR1 and CDR2: DFQATT, SNEGSKA (reference sequence). This CDR3 contains 17 residues. The chain's CDR3 is CSAGDPAGGNHQETQYF. The CDR3 region has the DNA TGCAGTGCTGGAGATCCAGCTGGGGGAAATCACCAAGAGACCCAGTACTTC.